This T cell receptor beta chain was documented in a study of CD8+ T cells in alopecia areata. Background on the study: Treated patients took oral tofacitinib at 5 to 10 mg twice daily. After 6 to 18 months of tofacitinib, follow-up continued 6 months off drug. Study-wide findings and caveats: During tofacitinib treatment, many expanded lesional clones remained in scalp and blood. Scalp samples also contribute reads from the resident alphabeta T cells found in normal skin.

Extraction of RNA preceded its reverse transcription into cDNA, which served as the sequencing template. Sequencing used immunoSEQ multiplex PCR; TCRdb keeps in-frame clones, though not all of them. The table lists 95,000 to 100,000 clones, about 64% of them singletons. As regards this clone: Its antigen is as yet unknown.

Stated treatment: oral pan-JAK inhibitor, 5-10 mg twice daily. The CDR3 has 16 amino acids. Per the germline V gene, CDR1 is SGDLS and CDR2 is YYNGEE. V was trimmed by 0 bases and J by 2 bases, leaving 9 bases between them. Source: CD8+ T cells sorted from blood, taken at week 4, from a patient treated with tofacitinib. The sequence derives from a human donor with alopecia areata. This chain connects TRBV9 to TRBJ2-6, with a tentative D call TRBD1 (6 bases). DNA of the CDR3: TGTGCCAGCAGCGTAGCCCAGGGGCCTGGGGCCAACGTCCTGACTTTC. The encoded protein is CASSVAQGPGANVLTF.